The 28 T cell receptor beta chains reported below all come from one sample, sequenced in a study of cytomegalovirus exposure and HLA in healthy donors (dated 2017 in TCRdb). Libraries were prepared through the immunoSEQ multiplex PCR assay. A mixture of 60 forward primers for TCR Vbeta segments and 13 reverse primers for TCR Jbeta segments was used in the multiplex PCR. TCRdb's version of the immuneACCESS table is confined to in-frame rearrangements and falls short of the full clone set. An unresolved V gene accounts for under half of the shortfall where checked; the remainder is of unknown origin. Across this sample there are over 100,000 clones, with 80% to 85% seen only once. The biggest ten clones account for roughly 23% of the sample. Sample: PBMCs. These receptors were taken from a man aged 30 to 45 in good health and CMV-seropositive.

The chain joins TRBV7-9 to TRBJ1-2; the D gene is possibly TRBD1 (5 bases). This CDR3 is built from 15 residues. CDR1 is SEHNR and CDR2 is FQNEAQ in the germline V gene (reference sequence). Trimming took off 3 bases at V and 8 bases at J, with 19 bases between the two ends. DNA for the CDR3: TGTGCCAGCAGCTTCGCTTCGGGGGGATTGGGAGGCTACACCTTC. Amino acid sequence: CASSFASGGLGGYTF.

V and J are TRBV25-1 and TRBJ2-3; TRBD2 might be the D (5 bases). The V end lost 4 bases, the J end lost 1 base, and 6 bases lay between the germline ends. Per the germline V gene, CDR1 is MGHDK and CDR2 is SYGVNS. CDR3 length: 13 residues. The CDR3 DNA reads TGTGCCAGCAGTGCCGGGGGCACAGATACGCAGTATTTT. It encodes CASSAGGTDTQYF.

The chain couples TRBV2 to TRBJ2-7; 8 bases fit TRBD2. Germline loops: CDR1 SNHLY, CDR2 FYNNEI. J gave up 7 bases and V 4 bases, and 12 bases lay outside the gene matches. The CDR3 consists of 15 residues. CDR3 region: CASSGQRERIVEQYV. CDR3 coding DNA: TGTGCCAGCAGTGGGCAGCGGGAGCGGATCGTGGAGCAGTACGTC.

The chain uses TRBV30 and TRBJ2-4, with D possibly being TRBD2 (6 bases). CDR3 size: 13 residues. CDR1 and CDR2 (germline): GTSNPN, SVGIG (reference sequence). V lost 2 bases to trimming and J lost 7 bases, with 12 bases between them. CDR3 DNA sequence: TGTGCCTGGAGTCCCGGACTACTTAACATTCAGTACTTC. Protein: CAWSPGLLNIQYF. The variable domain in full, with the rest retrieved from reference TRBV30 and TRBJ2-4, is SQTIHQWPATLVQPVGSPLSLECTVEGTSNPNLYWYRQAAGRGLQLLFYSVGIGQISSEVPQNLSASRPQDRQFILSSKKLLLSDSGFYLCAWSPGLLNIQYFGAGTRLSVL.

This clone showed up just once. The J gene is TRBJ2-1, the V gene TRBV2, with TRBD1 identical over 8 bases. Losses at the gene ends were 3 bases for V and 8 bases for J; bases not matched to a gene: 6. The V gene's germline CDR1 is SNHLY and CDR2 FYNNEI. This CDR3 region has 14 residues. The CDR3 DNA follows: TGTGCCAGCAGTGACCAGGGGGCAGTCGATGAGCAGTTCTTC. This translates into CASSDQGAVDEQFF.

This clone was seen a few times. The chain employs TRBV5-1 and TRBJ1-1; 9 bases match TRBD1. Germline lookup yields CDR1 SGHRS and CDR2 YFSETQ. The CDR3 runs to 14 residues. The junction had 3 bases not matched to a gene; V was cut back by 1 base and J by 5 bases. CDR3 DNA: TGCGCCAGCAGCTTGTTAGGGACAGGGACTGAAGCTTTCTTT. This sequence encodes CASSLLGTGTEAFF.

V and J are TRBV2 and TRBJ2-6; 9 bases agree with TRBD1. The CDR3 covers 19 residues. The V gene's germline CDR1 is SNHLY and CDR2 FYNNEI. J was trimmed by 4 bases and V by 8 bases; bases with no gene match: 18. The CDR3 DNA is TGTGCCAGCGGGTCGGGGGGACAGGGCGCGTCGGCGGGGGCCAACGTCCTGACTTTC. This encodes CASGSGGQGASAGANVLTF.

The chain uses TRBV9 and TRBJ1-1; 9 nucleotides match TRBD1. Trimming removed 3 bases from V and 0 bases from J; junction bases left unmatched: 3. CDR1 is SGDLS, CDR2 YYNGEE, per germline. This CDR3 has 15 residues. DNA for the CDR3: TGTGCCAGCAGCGCAACAGGGGGCCTGAACACTGAAGCTTTCTTT. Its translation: CASSATGGLNTEAFF. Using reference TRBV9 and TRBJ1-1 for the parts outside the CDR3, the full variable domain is DSGVTQTPKHLITATGQRVTLRCSPRSGDLSVYWYQQSLDQGLQFLIQYYNGEERAKGNILERFSAQQFPDLHSELNLSSLELGDSALYFCASSATGGLNTEAFFGQGTRLTVV.

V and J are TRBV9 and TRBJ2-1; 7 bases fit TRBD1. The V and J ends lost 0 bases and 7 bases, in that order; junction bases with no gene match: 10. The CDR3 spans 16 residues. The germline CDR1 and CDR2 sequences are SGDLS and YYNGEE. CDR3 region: CASSVALHRGGNEQFF. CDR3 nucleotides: TGTGCCAGCAGCGTAGCCCTCCACAGGGGTGGGAATGAGCAGTTCTTC.

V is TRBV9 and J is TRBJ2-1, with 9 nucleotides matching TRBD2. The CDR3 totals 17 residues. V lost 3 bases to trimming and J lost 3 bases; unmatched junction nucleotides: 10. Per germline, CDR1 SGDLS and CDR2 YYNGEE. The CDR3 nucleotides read TGTGCCAGCAGCGCAAACTTCGCGGGGGGGGTCTACAATGAGCAGTTCTTC. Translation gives CASSANFAGGVYNEQFF.

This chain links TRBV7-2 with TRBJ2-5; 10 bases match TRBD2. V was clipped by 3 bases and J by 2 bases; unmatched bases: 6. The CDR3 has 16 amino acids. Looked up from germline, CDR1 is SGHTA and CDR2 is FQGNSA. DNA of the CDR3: TGTGCCAGCAGCTTTCAGCGGGGGGGACAACAAGAGACCCAGTACTTC. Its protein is CASSFQRGGQQETQYF.

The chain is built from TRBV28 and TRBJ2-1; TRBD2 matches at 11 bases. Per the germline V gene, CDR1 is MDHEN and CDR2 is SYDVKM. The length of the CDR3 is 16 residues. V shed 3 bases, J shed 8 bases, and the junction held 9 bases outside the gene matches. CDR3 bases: TGTGCCAGCAGTTTCCAAACTAGCGGGAGTAGTCATGAGCAGTTCTTC. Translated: CASSFQTSGSSHEQFF. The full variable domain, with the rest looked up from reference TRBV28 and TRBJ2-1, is DVKVTQSSRYLVKRTGEKVFLECVQDMDHENMFWYRQDPGLGLRLIYFSYDVKMKEKGDIPEGYSVSREKKERFSLILESASTNQTSMYLCASSFQTSGSSHEQFFGPGTRLTVL.

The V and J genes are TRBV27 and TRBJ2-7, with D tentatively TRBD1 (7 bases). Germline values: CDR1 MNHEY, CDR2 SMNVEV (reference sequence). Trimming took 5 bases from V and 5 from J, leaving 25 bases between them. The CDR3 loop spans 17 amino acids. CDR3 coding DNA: TGTGCCAGCAGTCCTTTAGGAGGAGGGGGCGAAAGGCACGAGCAGTACGTC. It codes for CASSPLGGGGERHEQYV.

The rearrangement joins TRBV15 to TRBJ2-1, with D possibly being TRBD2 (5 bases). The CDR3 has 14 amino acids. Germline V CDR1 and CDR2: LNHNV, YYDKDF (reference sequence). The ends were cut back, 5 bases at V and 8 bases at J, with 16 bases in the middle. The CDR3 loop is CATSPGPQRHEQFF. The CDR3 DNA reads TGTGCCACCAGCCCCGGGCCTCAGCGGCATGAGCAGTTCTTC. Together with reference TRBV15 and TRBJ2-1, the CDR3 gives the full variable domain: DAMVIQNPRYQVTQFGKPVTLSCSQTLNHNVMYWYQQKSSQAPKLLFHYYDKDFNNEADTPDNFQSRRPNTSFCFLDIRSPGLGDTAMYLCATSPGPQRHEQFFGPGTRLTVL.

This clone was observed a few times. The CDR3 loop is CASSLILAGELFF. Here the CDR3 DNA reads TGTGCCAGCAGCTTAATACTAGCCGGGGAGCTGTTTTTT. V and J are TRBV7-9 and TRBJ2-2; D perhaps matches TRBD2 (5 bases). V was shortened by 2 bases and J by 6 bases, with 7 bases between the two germline ends. The germline gives CDR1 SEHNR, CDR2 FQNEAQ (reference sequence). This CDR3 has 13 residues.

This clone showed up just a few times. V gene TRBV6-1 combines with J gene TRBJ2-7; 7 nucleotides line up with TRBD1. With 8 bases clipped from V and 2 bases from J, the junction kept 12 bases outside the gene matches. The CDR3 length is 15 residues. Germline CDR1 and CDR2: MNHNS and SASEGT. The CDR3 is CASRSKKDRPYEQYF. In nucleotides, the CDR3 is TGTGCCAGCCGAAGTAAAAAGGACAGGCCCTACGAGCAGTACTTC.

The DNA for the CDR3 is TGTGCCAGTAGTAAGCAGGGGATCCACGAGCAGTACTTC. Amino acid sequence: CASSKQGIHEQYF. The chain couples TRBV19 to TRBJ2-7, with a possible D match to TRBD1 (6 bases). V was pared by 4 bases and J by 5 bases, with 12 bases between. Germline-derived CDR1 and CDR2 are LNHDA and SQIVND (reference sequence). The CDR3 runs 13 residues.

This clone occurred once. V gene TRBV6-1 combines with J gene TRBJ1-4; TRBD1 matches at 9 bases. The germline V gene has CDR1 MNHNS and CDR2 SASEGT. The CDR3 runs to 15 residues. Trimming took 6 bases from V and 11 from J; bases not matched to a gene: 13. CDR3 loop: CASRGVLDRGGKLFF. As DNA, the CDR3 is TGTGCCAGCAGGGGCGTCTTGGACAGGGGAGGGAAACTGTTTTTT.

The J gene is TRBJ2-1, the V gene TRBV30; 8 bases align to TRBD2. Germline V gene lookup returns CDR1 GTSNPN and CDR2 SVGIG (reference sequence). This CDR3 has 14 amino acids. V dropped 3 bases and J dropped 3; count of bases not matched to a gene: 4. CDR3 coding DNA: TGTGCCTGGAGATTCGGGAGGGACTACAATGAGCAGTTCTTC. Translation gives CAWRFGRDYNEQFF.

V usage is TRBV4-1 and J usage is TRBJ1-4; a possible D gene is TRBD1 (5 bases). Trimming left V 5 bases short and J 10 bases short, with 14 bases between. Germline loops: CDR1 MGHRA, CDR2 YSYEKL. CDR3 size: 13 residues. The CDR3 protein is CASSERPGGKLFF. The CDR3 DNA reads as TGCGCCAGCAGCGAACGTCCCGGGGGAAAACTGTTTTTT.

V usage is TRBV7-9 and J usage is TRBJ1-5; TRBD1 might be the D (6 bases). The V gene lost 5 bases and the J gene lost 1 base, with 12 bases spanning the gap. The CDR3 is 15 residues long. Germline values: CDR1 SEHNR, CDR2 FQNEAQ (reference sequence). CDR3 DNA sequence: TGTGCCAGCAGCCAGGGGCGGGGGAGCAATCAGCCCCAGCATTTT. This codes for CASSQGRGSNQPQHF.

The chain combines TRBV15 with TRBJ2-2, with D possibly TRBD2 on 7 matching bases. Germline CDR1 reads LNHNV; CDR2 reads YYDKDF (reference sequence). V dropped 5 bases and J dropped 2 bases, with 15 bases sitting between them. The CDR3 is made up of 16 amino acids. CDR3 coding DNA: TGTGCCACCAGCGGCGCGGGGGCGCATAACACCGGGGAGCTGTTTTTT. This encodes CATSGAGAHNTGELFF.

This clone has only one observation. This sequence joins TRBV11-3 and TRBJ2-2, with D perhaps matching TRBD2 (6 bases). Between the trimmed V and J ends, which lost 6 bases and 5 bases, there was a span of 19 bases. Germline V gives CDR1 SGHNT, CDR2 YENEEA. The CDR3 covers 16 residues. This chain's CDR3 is CASRPTSGGATGELFF. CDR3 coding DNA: TGTGCCAGCAGACCGACGTCTGGAGGGGCGACCGGGGAGCTGTTTTTT.

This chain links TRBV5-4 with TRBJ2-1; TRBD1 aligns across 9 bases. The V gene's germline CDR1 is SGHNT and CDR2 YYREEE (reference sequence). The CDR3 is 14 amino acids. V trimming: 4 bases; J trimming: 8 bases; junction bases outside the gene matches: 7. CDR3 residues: CASSPPGQGYEQFF. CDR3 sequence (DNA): TGTGCCAGCAGCCCTCCGGGACAGGGATATGAGCAGTTCTTC.

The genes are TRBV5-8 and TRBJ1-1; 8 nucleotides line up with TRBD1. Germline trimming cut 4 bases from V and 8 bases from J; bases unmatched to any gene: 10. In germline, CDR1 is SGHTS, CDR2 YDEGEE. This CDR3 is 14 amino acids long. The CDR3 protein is CASSPRTGSPEAFF. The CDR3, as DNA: TGTGCCAGCAGCCCTCGGACAGGGAGTCCCGAAGCTTTCTTT. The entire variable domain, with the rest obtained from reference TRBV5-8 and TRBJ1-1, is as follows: EAGVTQSPTHLIKTRGQQATLRCSPISGHTSVYWYQQALGLGLQFLLWYDEGEERNRGNFPPRFSGRQFPNYSSELNVNALELEDSALYLCASSPRTGSPEAFFGQGTRLTVV.

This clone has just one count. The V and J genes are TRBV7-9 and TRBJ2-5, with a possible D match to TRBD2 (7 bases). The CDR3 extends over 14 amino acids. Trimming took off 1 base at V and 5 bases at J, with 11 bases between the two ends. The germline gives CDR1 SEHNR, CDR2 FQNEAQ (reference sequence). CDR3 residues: CASSLGRGGETQYF. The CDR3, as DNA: TGTGCCAGCAGCTTAGGAAGGGGGGGGGAGACCCAGTACTTC.

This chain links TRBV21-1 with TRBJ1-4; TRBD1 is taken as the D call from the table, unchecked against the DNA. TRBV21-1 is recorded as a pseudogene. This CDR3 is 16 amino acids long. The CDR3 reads CASSKEFSGTDEKLFF. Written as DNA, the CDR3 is TGTGCCAGCAGCAAAGAGTTTTCAGGTACTGATGAAAAACTGTTTTTT.

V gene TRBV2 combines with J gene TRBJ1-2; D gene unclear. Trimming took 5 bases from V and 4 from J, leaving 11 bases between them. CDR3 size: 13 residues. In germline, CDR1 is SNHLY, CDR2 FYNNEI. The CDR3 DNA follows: TGTGCCAGCAGTACGCCAAGCGGCTATGGCTACACCTTC. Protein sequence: CASSTPSGYGYTF.